This entry lists 12 T cell receptor beta chains sequenced from one sample in a study of vaccination effects on CD4 cells after COVID-19. Sequencing in the ViraFEST assay came after antigen-specific CD4+ T cells had been expanded with viral peptide pools, which were used to stimulate PBMC. Cultured cells yielded isolated CD4+ T cells after 10 days. Assay used: immunoSEQ multiplex PCR; TCRdb lists only in-frame clones, some missing. The sample yields tens of thousands of clones, 75% to 90% seen once. The antigens of these receptors remain unknown. Sequenced material: CD4+ T cells from PBMCs cultured with HCoV-229E spike peptides, taken before COVID-19 vaccination. These TCRs come from a human donor who received a COVID-19 vaccine.

This sequence joins TRBV18 and TRBJ2-5; tentative D call: TRBD2 (5 bases). Trimming stripped 0 bases from V and 0 bases from J, with 5 bases between. The CDR3 contains 14 residues. Germline values: CDR1 KGHSH, CDR2 LQKENI. The CDR3 DNA reads as TGTGCCAGCTCACCACCCGGGAACCAAGAGACCCAGTACTTC. As protein: CASSPPGNQETQYF.

This chain connects TRBV19 to TRBJ2-5, with 14 bases lining up with TRBD2. The CDR3 is made up of 15 amino acids. CDR1 and CDR2 from the germline V gene are LNHDA and SQIVND (reference sequence). Trimming cost V 1 base and J 6 bases; bases outside gene matches: 1. Here the CDR3 DNA reads TGTGCCAGTAGTATAGGGACTAGCGGGGGGAAGACCCAGTACTTC. Its protein product is CASSIGTSGGKTQYF.

This sequence joins TRBV9 and TRBJ2-5; 7 bases map to TRBD2. The CDR3 consists of 15 residues. Losses at the gene ends were 0 bases for V and 2 bases for J; bases not matched to a gene: 4. The V gene's germline CDR1 is SGDLS and CDR2 YYNGEE. The CDR3 spells CASSVEGRDQETQYF. CDR3 DNA sequence: TGTGCCAGCAGCGTAGAGGGGAGGGATCAAGAGACCCAGTACTTC.

The table lists this clone with a few counts. The chain's CDR3 is CAWRPPGGSASPLHF. The CDR3 DNA sequence: TGTGCCTGGAGGCCTCCAGGGGGGTCCGCTTCACCCCTCCACTTT. The V call is TRBV30, the J call TRBJ1-6; 7 nucleotides align to TRBD1. V shed 3 bases, J shed 9 bases, and the junction held 11 bases outside the gene matches. There are 15 residues in the CDR3. Germline assignment: CDR1 GTSNPN and CDR2 SVGIG (reference sequence). The variable domain in full, completed from reference TRBV30 and TRBJ1-6, reads SQTIHQWPATLVQPVGSPLSLECTVEGTSNPNLYWYRQAAGRGLQLLFYSVGIGQISSEVPQNLSASRPQDRQFILSSKKLLLSDSGFYLCAWRPPGGSASPLHFGNGTRLTVT.

The table lists this clone with a few counts. The chain combines TRBV28 with TRBJ2-3; D not certain. Per germline, CDR1 MDHEN and CDR2 SYDVKM. This CDR3 spans 13 amino acids. V was trimmed by 7 bases and J by 5 bases, leaving 13 bases between them. The CDR3: CASNWGFGDTQYF. CDR3 bases: TGTGCCAGCAATTGGGGTTTTGGAGATACGCAGTATTTT.

This rearrangement joins TRBV19 to TRBJ2-3; 15 bases line up with TRBD2. The CDR3 has 18 amino acids. Germline loops: CDR1 LNHDA, CDR2 SQIVND (reference sequence). The V gene end was trimmed by 1 base and the J gene end by 4 bases; junction bases not matched to a gene: 6. CDR3 region: CASSIATGLAGGPDTQYF. The CDR3 region has the DNA TGTGCCAGTAGTATAGCAACCGGACTAGCGGGGGGGCCAGATACGCAGTATTTT.

The rearrangement joins TRBV18 to TRBJ2-3; D is unclear. The germline V and J ends were trimmed by 4 bases and 0 bases, with 14 bases remaining between them. CDR1 and CDR2 (germline): KGHSH, LQKENI. CDR3 size: 16 residues. DNA of the CDR3: TGTGCCAGCTCACTTGAGTCCTACTATAGCACAGATACGCAGTATTTT. Translating gives CASSLESYYSTDTQYF.

The genes are TRBV27 and TRBJ1-2; tentative D call: TRBD1 (5 bases). Germline-derived CDR1 and CDR2 are MNHEY and SMNVEV (reference sequence). Trimming took off 4 bases at V and 4 bases at J, with 19 bases between the two ends. This CDR3 comprises 16 residues. Here the CDR3 DNA reads TGTGCCAGCAGTTCAAATCCCGGGACTCTTGTCTATGGCTACACCTTC. Translation gives CASSSNPGTLVYGYTF.

V usage is TRBV2 and J usage is TRBJ2-5; D perhaps matches TRBD1 (6 bases). V shed 7 bases and J shed 2 bases, with 14 bases lying between them. CDR3 size: 14 residues. The germline V gene encodes CDR1 SNHLY and CDR2 FYNNEI. The CDR3 nucleotides are TGTGCCAGCACCCCGTCGGACAGTCAAGAGACCCAGTACTTC. Translation gives CASTPSDSQETQYF.

The rearrangement joins TRBV7-8 to TRBJ1-5; 9 bases agree with TRBD1. Germline loops: CDR1 SGHVS, CDR2 FQNEAQ. The trim removed 3 bases at V and 0 bases at J, leaving 3 bases unmatched. The CDR3 runs to 16 residues. The CDR3 loop reads CASSLTTGGSNQPQHF. DNA for the CDR3: TGTGCCAGCAGCTTGACGACAGGGGGTAGCAATCAGCCCCAGCATTTT.

The rearrangement uses TRBV5-8 and TRBJ2-2, with D possibly matching TRBD2 (5 bases). Germline-derived CDR1 and CDR2 are SGHTS and YDEGEE. CDR3 length: 15 amino acids. Trimming cost V 4 bases and J 3 bases, with 13 bases left between them. CDR3 in amino acids: CASSAVGVDTGELFF. Written as DNA, the CDR3 is TGTGCCAGCAGCGCCGTCGGGGTGGACACCGGGGAGCTGTTTTTT.

The gene calls are TRBV19 and TRBJ1-3; possible D gene TRBD1, 6 bases. Trimming removed 6 bases from V and 4 bases from J, with 13 bases in between. This CDR3 is 14 amino acids long. Germline V gene sequence: CDR1 LNHDA, CDR2 SQIVND (reference sequence). The CDR3 loop reads CASRGDRIGNTIYF. In nucleotides, the CDR3 is TGTGCCAGTAGAGGCGACAGGATCGGAAACACCATATATTTT.